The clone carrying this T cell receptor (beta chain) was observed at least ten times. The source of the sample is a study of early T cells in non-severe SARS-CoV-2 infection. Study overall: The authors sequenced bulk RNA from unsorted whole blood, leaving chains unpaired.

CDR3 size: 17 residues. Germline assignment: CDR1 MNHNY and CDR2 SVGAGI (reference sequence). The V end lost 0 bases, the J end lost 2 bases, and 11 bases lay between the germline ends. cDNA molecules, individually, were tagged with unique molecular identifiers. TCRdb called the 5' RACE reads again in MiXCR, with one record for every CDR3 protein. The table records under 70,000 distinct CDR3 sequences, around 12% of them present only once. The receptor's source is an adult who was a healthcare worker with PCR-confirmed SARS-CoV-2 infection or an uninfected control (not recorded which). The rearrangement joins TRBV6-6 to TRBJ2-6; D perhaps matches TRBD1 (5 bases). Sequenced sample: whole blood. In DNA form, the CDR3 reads TGTGCCAGCAGTTACTCGATGTTCAGGGCTGGGGCCAACGTCCTGACTTTC. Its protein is CASSYSMFRAGANVLTF.